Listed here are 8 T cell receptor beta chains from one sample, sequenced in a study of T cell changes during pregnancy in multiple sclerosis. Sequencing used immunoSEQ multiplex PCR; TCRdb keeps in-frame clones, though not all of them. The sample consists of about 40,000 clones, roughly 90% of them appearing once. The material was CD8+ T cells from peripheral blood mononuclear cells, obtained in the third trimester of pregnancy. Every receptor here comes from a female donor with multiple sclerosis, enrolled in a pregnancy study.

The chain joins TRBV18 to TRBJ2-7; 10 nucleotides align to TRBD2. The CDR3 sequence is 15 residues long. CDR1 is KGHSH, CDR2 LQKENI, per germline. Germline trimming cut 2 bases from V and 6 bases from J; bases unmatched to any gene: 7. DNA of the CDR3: TGTGCCAGCTCACCATATGCTAGCGGGAGTTCCGAGCAGTACTTC. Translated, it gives CASSPYASGSSEQYF.

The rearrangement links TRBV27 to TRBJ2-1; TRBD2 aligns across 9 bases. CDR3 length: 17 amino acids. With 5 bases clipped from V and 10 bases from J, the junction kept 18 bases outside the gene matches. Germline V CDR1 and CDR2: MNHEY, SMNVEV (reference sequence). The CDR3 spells CASSALGLAGFGGEQFF. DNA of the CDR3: TGTGCCAGCAGTGCCTTGGGGCTAGCGGGATTTGGGGGGGAGCAGTTCTTC.

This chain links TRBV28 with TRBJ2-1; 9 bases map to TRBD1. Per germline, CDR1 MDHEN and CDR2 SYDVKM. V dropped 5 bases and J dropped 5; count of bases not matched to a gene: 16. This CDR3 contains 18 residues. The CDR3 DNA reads TGTGCCAGCAGTCCGAGGGACAGGGTTTCAAACAGGCACAATGAGCAGTTCTTC. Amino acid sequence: CASSPRDRVSNRHNEQFF.

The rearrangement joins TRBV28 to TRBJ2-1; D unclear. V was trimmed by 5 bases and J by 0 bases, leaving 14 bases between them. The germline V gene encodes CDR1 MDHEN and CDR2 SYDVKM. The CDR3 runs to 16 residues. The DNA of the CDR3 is TGTGCCAGCAGTGGCCTTGACATAAGCTCCTACAATGAGCAGTTCTTC. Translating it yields CASSGLDISSYNEQFF. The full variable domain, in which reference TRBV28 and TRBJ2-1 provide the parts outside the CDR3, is DVKVTQSSRYLVKRTGEKVFLECVQDMDHENMFWYRQDPGLGLRLIYFSYDVKMKEKGDIPEGYSVSREKKERFSLILESASTNQTSMYLCASSGLDISSYNEQFFGPGTRLTVL.

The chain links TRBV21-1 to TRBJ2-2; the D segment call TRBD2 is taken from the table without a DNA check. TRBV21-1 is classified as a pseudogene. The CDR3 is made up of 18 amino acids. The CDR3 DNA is TGTGCCAGCAGCTTCAAAAAGGGACTCTTCGCGAACACCGGGGAGCTGTTTTTT. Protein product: CASSFKKGLFANTGELFF.

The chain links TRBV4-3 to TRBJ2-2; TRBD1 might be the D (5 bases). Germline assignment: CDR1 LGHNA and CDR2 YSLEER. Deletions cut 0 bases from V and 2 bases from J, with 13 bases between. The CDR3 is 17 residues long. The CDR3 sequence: CASSQDLRGYNTGELFF. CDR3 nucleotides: TGCGCCAGCAGCCAAGATCTTAGGGGCTATAACACCGGGGAGCTGTTTTTT.

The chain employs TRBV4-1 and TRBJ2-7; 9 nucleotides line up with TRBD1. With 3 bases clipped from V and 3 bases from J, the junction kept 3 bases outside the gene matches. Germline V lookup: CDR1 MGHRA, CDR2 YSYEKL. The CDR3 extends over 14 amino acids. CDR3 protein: CASSQDRGLYEQYF. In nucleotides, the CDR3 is TGCGCCAGCAGCCAGGACAGGGGTCTCTACGAGCAGTACTTC.

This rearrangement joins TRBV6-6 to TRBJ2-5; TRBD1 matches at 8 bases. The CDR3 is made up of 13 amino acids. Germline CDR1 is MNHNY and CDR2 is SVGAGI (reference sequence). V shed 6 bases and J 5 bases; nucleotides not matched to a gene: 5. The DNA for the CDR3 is TGTGCCAGCAGCAGGGGGCTTCGGGAGACCCAGTACTTC. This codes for CASSRGLRETQYF.